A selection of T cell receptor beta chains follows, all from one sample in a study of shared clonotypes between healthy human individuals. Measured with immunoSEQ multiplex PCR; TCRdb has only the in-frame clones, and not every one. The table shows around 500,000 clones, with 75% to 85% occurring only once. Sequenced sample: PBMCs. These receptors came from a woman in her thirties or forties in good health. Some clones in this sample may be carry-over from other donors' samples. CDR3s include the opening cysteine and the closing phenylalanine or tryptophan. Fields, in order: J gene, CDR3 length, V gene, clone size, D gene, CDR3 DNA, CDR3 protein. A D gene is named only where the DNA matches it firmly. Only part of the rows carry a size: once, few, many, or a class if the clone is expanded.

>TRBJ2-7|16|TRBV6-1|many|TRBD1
TGTGCCAGCAGTGAAGGGTGGTCAGGGGGTATCGACGAGCAGTACTTC
CASSEGWSGGIDEQYF
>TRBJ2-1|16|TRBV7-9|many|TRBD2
TGTGCCAGCAGCCCAAGGGGCGGGAGCGCCTACAATGAGCAGTTCTTC
CASSPRGGSAYNEQFF
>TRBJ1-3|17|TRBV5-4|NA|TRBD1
TGTGCCAGCAGCTTGGGGGGACAGGAGATCTCTGGAAACACCATATATTTT
CASSLGGQEISGNTIYF
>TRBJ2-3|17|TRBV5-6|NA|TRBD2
TGTGCCAGCAGCTTGGCCTTAAGCGGGAGGGTGCCAGATACGCAGTATTTT
CASSLALSGRVPDTQYF
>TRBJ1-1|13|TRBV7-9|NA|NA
TGTGCCAGCAGCCGATTTCCCGGGACTGAAGCTTTCTTT
CASSRFPGTEAFF
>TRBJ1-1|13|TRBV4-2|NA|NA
TGTGCCAGCAGCCAAGGTGAAAACACTGAAGCTTTCTTT
CASSQGENTEAFF
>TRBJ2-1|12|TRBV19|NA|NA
TGTGCCAGTAGCCCAAGACCGCGTGAGCAGTTCTTC
CASSPRPREQFF
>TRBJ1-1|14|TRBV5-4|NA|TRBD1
TGTGCCAGCAGCTTGCGAGGGGGCTTCACCGGGGCTTTCTTT
CASSLRGGFTGAFF
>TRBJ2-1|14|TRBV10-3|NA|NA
TGTGCCATCAGTGAGTCTGGACGGCCGGGTGAGCAGTTCTTC
CAISESGRPGEQFF
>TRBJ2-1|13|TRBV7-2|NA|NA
TGTGCCAGCAGCCGAGGCTCCTACAATGAGCAGTTCTTC
CASSRGSYNEQFF
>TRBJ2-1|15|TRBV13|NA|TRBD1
TGTGCCAGCAGCTTAGGGGACAGGGGGCGTACTGAGCAGTTCTTC
CASSLGDRGRTEQFF
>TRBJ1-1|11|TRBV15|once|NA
TGTGCCACTGAGCAGGGGTCCCGGGCTTTCTTT
CATEQGSRAFF
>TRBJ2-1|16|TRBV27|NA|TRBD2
TGTGCCAGCAGTCCGCTGCGGGGAGGGCTGAGAAATGAGCAGTTCTTC
CASSPLRGGLRNEQFF
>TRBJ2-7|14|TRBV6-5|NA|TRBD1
TGTGCCAGCAATCGGGCAGGGGGCGGGTACGAGCAGTACTTC
CASNRAGGGYEQYF
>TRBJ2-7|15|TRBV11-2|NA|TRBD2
TGTGCCAGCAGCTTTTGGGGTGGACTAGTCAGCGAGCAGTACTTC
CASSFWGGLVSEQYF
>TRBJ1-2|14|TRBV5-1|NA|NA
TGCGCCAGCAGCTCGGGGCCAGGGGACTATGGCTACACCTTC
CASSSGPGDYGYTF
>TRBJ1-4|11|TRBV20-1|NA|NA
TGCAGTGCCGGCTGGAGGGAAAAACTGTTTTTT
CSAGWREKLFF